This record covers a single T cell receptor beta chain. The antigen is undetermined. The data were taken from a study of blood T cells in healthy people across ages. Study outcomes and limitations: Roughly linear age-related decline in beta diversity appeared, significant by age 40.

Alongside a J-beta primer mix, a sample-barcoded 5' primer served in a second PCR lasting about 7 to 11 cycles. The yield of each sample was at least 3 million CDR3-containing paired-end reads. Using its own MiXCR run on the 5' RACE reads, TCRdb lists one record per CDR3 protein. The sample includes more than 1,000,000 distinct CDR3 sequences, less than 25% seen only once; the top ten take about 0.69%. Extraction of total RNA produced a minimum of 5.5 micrograms from each sample. This CDR3 has 15 residues. Losses at the gene ends were 4 bases for V and 7 bases for J; bases not matched to a gene: 10. Germline CDR1 and CDR2: SEHNR and FQNEAQ (reference sequence). The same sample was also used in a study of T cells of mothers and their children. As that study records: Inherited differences only slightly affect thymic shaping of TCR recombination output.

This TCR derives from a girl aged 2-15 years in good health. The chain has TRBV7-9 and TRBJ1-5, with 7 nucleotides matching TRBD1. The sequenced sample consisted of blood. CDR3: CASSSGTAPWQPQHF. CDR3 bases: TGTGCCAGCAGCTCCGGGACAGCCCCATGGCAGCCCCAGCATTTT.